What follows are 7 T cell receptor beta chains derived from one specimen sequenced in a study of blood T cells in healthy people across ages. A sample-barcoded 5' primer and a J-beta primer mix were used in a second PCR of roughly 7 to 11 cycles. In TCRdb, the 5' RACE reads were re-called with MiXCR into one record per CDR3 protein. Of around 940,000 distinct CDR3 sequences in the sample, 51% were seen once. The sequenced material came from blood. These receptors originate from an older woman in good health.

Worth noting for this clonotype: A read error may account for a junction end that differs from germline. This chain uses TRBV9 with TRBJ2-2; 9 bases map to TRBD1. The CDR3 consists of 15 residues. Per germline, CDR1 SGDLS and CDR2 YYNGEE. The CDR3 DNA reads as TGCGCCAGCAGCCCCGGGACAGGGAACACCAGGGAGTTGTTTTTT. It codes for CASSPGTGNTRELFF.

This clonotype was counted between two and nine times. J is TRBJ2-7 and V is TRBV20-1, with 9 nucleotides matching TRBD2. The CDR3 extends over 17 amino acids. The V segment lost 7 bases and the J segment 0 bases; nucleotides outside the gene matches: 16. Germline assignment: CDR1 DFQATT and CDR2 SNEGSKA (reference sequence). The CDR3, as DNA: TGCAGTGGCATCCTAGCGGGATGGCCACTTAGCTCCTACGAGCAGTACTTC. This gives the protein CSGILAGWPLSSYEQYF.

The V gene is TRBV7-8, the J gene TRBJ2-4; the D gene is possibly TRBD2 (6 bases). The germline V gene encodes CDR1 SGHVS and CDR2 FQNEAQ. With 1 base removed from V and 8 bases from J, the gap between germline ends came to 18 bases. CDR3 length equals 16 residues. This chain's CDR3 is CASSLGRDFGSDIQYF. The DNA of the CDR3 is TGTGCCAGCAGCTTAGGGAGGGATTTCGGGTCTGACATTCAGTACTTC. Based on the CDR3 plus reference TRBV7-8 and TRBJ2-4, the full variable domain is GAGVSQSPRYKVAKRGQDVALRCDPISGHVSLFWYQQALGQGPEFLTYFQNEAQLDKSGLPSDRFFAERPEGSVSTLKIQRTQQEDSAVYLCASSLGRDFGSDIQYFGAGTRLSVL.

Note on this clonotype: Mismatch with germline at one junction end may stem from a read error. The V gene is TRBV2, the J gene TRBJ2-3; D might be TRBD2 (5 bases). Germline CDR1 reads SNHLY; CDR2 reads FYNNEI. The CDR3 runs to 15 residues. CDR3 nucleotides: TGTGCCAGCAGTGAAGTTCGGTCTAGCAAAGATGCGCAGTATTTT. Its protein is CASSEVRSSKDAQYF.

The V and J genes are TRBV20-1 and TRBJ2-1; D remains unclear. Trimming pared 1 base from V and 0 bases from J, leaving 13 bases between. This CDR3 has 16 amino acids. Looked up from germline, CDR1 is DFQATT and CDR2 is SNEGSKA (reference sequence). The CDR3 protein is CSARASDKSSYNEQFF. CDR3 DNA sequence: TGCAGTGCTAGAGCCTCCGACAAGAGCTCCTACAATGAGCAGTTCTTC.

The chain has TRBV5-5 and TRBJ2-7; TRBD2 matches at 7 bases. V was clipped by 0 bases and J by 8 bases; unmatched bases: 26. The CDR3 consists of 20 residues. Germline V CDR1 and CDR2: SGHKS, YYEKEE (reference sequence). DNA of the CDR3: TGTGCCAGCAGCTTGGCCCCAATGGGGGGGGGGAGCACACTACTTGGGAAGCAGTACTTC. Its protein is CASSLAPMGGGSTLLGKQYF.

J is TRBJ2-7 and V is TRBV10-3, with D maybe TRBD2 (5 bases). The CDR3 sequence is 13 residues long. Germline V CDR1 and CDR2: ENHRY, SYGVKD. Trimming left V 3 bases short and J 5 bases short, with 11 bases between. Here the CDR3 DNA reads TGTGCCATCAGTGATCCCGGACTCCACGAGCAGTACTTC. Translating it yields CAISDPGLHEQYF.